This TCR beta chain was found in a study of T cell repertoires in cytomegalovirus infection (dated by TCRdb to between 2018 and 2020). General notes on the study: Donor HLA type was relevant to the analysis, as public TCR beta signatures indicated carriage of CMV infection together with the matching HLA type. Summary of the overall study and its limitations: In the ex vivo response, HLA-C-restricted CMV-specific TCR beta clonotypes were dominant, and in two of eight donors the single most frequent clonotype came from this HLA-C-restricted group. Cumulative frequency of public TCR beta family members discriminated carriers of CMV infection plus the relevant HLA type in this cohort and an independent approximately 340-donor cohort.

Concerning this clonotype: Its antigen target is currently unknown. The sample holds no much larger clone one base away, and base qualities are not on file.

The cysteine opens and the phenylalanine closes a CDR3 of 17 amino acids. CDR3 DNA is the only sequence kept; it has 51 bases, read in frame from the first base. Trimming removed 6 bases from V and 4 bases from J; the gene matches leave 11 bases unexplained. The germline V gene encodes CDR1 SGHTA and CDR2 FQGNSA. The reads were generated on an Illumina HiSeq 1500. Starting from the raw public reads, TCRdb applied fastp trimming at Q25, assembled clones with MiXCR and retained in-frame beta chains. Rows merge per CDR3 protein into single entries with the most common DNA and genes. This sample lists 76,000 or so distinct CDR3 sequences; around 3.4% were detected once. The ten biggest clones cover less than 5% of the sample.

This clonotype was sampled from a human donor in good health (CMV status not recorded). Some clones in this sample may be carry-over from other donors' samples. The sequence is built from TRBV7-2 and TRBJ2-6; 8 bases in the junction line up with TRBD1. What was sequenced was PBMCs. The DNA sequence follows: TGTGCCAGCAGACCAGGGGGCCCTAATCGAGGGGCCAACGTCCTGACTTTC. Translated, this is CASRPGGPNRGANVLTF.